These 21 T cell receptor beta chains originate from one sample sequenced in a study of T cells in women clearing cervical HPV infection. The method was immunoSEQ multiplex PCR; TCRdb's version includes in-frame clones alone and lacks a portion of them. Its listing shows 30,000 to 45,000 clones. The sequenced sample was blood buffy coat. These receptors were collected from a woman between 18 and 70 years old with a cervical HPV16 infection that either progressed to CIN3+ or cleared (not recorded which).

As to this clone: The junction differs from germline at one of its ends, possibly a read error. The sequenced fragment ends 3 residues before the CDR3 boundary, so the rest is inferred from the germline J gene. This CDR3 is also generated by other DNA sequences in the sample. The chain has TRBV2 and TRBJ1-3; TRBD1 matches at 7 bases. The CDR3 runs 16 residues. Germline V lookup: CDR1 SNHLY, CDR2 FYNNEI. CDR3 residues: CASIPKPGGSGNTIYF. CDR3 bases read: TGTGCCAGCATCCCCAAGCCAGGGGGGTCAGGAAACACA.

Points on this clone: Read coverage stops 3 residues before the CDR3 terminus; the germline J gene supplies the remainder. V gene TRBV7-2 combines with J gene TRBJ1-2; 10 nucleotides match TRBD1. The V gene's germline CDR1 is SGHTA and CDR2 FQGNSA. The CDR3 is 15 residues long. The CDR3 spells CASSTDRGRTDTYTF. Partial CDR3 DNA: TGTGCCAGCAGCACCGACAGGGGGCGAACAGATACC.

To note about this clone: The read halts 3 residues ahead of the CDR3 end, with the missing end drawn from the germline J gene. The V and J genes are TRBV28 and TRBJ1-6, with 8 nucleotides matching TRBD1. This CDR3 is 18 amino acids long. V dropped 4 bases and J dropped 0; count of bases not matched to a gene: 8. CDR1 MDHEN and CDR2 SYDVKM come from the germline V gene. The DNA read from the CDR3 is TGTGCCAGCAGTTCCCGGACAGGGCGAAGCTCCTATAATTCACCC. Translated, it gives CASSSRTGRSSYNSP. The whole CDR3 is CASSSRTGRSSYNSPLHF.

Turning to this clone: Read sequence stops 3 residues before the CDR3 end, and the germline J gene provides the missing end. The rearrangement links TRBV20-1 to TRBJ1-5, with D tentatively TRBD1 (6 bases). CDR1 is DFQATT, CDR2 SNEGSKA, per germline (reference sequence). Trimming removed 7 bases at V and 0 bases at J, with 10 bases between. The CDR3 length is 13 residues. This CDR3 is CSGAGDSNQPQHF. CDR3 DNA, as far as it was read: TGCAGTGGGGCAGGGGATAGCAATCAGCCC.

Details on this clone: Read coverage stops 3 residues before the CDR3 terminus; the germline J gene supplies the remainder. The J gene is TRBJ1-4, the V gene TRBV5-6; 7 nucleotides match TRBD1. Germline V gene lookup returns CDR1 SGHDT and CDR2 YYEEEE. The CDR3 extends over 15 amino acids. CDR3 in amino acids: CASSPDRVRSSPLFF. The part of the CDR3 DNA that was read is TGTGCCAGCAGCCCCGACAGGGTTCGAAGTTCACCA.

Comments on this clone: Read sequence stops 3 residues before the CDR3 end, and the germline J gene provides the missing end. The chain uses TRBV7-2 and TRBJ2-1; 10 positions match TRBD2. The CDR3 is 15 residues long. Looked up from germline, CDR1 is SGHTA and CDR2 is FQGNSA. Unmatched junction bases numbered 8, after V lost 7 bases and J lost 5 bases. Incomplete CDR3 DNA: TGTGCCAGCAAGATCAGCGGGGGGGGGAACAATGAG. This encodes CASKISGGGNNE. The full CDR3 is CASKISGGGNNEQFF.

Concerning this clone: The read ends 3 residues before the CDR3 terminus; that terminus is restored from the germline J gene. The V gene is TRBV19, the J gene TRBJ2-1; 9 nucleotides agree with TRBD1. V gave up 6 bases and J gave up 6 bases; unmatched junction bases: 9. This CDR3 is 15 amino acids long. CDR1 LNHDA and CDR2 SQIVND come from the germline V gene (reference sequence). CDR3 bases read: TGTGCCAGTAGGGAACCGGGACAGGGCCCCAATGAG. It yields the protein CASREPGQGPNE. The whole CDR3 reads CASREPGQGPNEQFF.

With respect to this clone: The observed sequence ends 3 residues before the CDR3 terminus, with the missing tail filled in from the germline J gene. The chain recombines TRBV10-3 with TRBJ1-2; 10 bases align to TRBD1. V lost 3 bases and J lost 2; bases outside the gene matches: 3. CDR3 length equals 15 residues. In germline, CDR1 is ENHRY, CDR2 SYGVKD. The CDR3 here is CAISESGQGNYGYTF. The sequenced CDR3 bases are TGTGCCATCAGTGAATCGGGACAGGGGAACTATGGC.

For this clone: The read stops 3 residues short of the end of the CDR3; the missing end is completed from the germline J gene. The chain has TRBV6-4 and TRBJ2-1, with 12 bases matching TRBD2. Trimming removed 6 bases from V and 6 bases from J; junction bases left unmatched: 6. Germline CDR1 reads MRHNA; CDR2 reads SNTAGT. The CDR3 totals 15 residues. CDR3 DNA, as far as it was read: TGTGCCAGCAGGCCACTAGCGGGGGGCGTCAATGAG. Translated: CASRPLAGGVNE. The whole CDR3 protein is CASRPLAGGVNEQFF.

Remarks on this clone: The read stops 3 residues short of the end of the CDR3; the missing end is completed from the germline J gene. The genes are TRBV19 and TRBJ2-2; possibly TRBD1 for D (6 bases). CDR3 length: 17 amino acids. Germline CDR1 reads LNHDA; CDR2 reads SQIVND (reference sequence). With 4 bases removed from V and 6 bases from J, the gap between germline ends came to 21 bases. The CDR3 reads CASSTLPGQNRPGELFF. Incomplete CDR3 DNA: TGTGCCAGTAGTACGCTCCCCGGACAGAATAGACCCGGGGAG.

In regard to this clone: The CDR3 end is not reached by the read, which stops 3 residues before it; the germline J gene fills it in. V is TRBV7-8 and J is TRBJ2-6; possible D gene TRBD1, 6 bases. The CDR3 runs to 15 residues. Trimming cost V 11 bases and J 0 bases, with 14 bases left between them. Germline V gene lookup returns CDR1 SGHVS and CDR2 FQNEAQ. The CDR3 spells CAVSPGASGANVLTF. The DNA read from the CDR3 is TGTGCCGTTTCGCCAGGGGCCTCTGGGGCCAACGTC.

About this clone: The CDR3 end falls 3 residues outside the read, so it is completed with the germline J gene. The V call is TRBV19, the J call TRBJ1-5; D is uncertain. This CDR3 is 15 amino acids long. Per the germline V gene, CDR1 is LNHDA and CDR2 is SQIVND (reference sequence). V was shortened by 8 bases and J by 9 bases, with 23 bases between the two germline ends. The part of the CDR3 DNA that was read is TGTGCCAGTTCTTCGGACGGGGAGGGTAGATGGCCC. Translated: CASSSDGEGRWP. From start to end, the CDR3 is CASSSDGEGRWPQHF.

In regard to this clone: Read data end 3 residues before the CDR3 end; the end is taken from the germline J gene. Other nucleotide sequences in the sample specify the same CDR3. This chain links TRBV5-1 with TRBJ2-2; D might be TRBD1 (5 bases). This CDR3 contains 14 residues. Germline assignment: CDR1 SGHRS and CDR2 YFSETQ. This CDR3 is CASSLGQGNEKLFF. The CDR3 DNA, read in part, is TGCGCCAGCAGCTTGGGGCAGGGTAATGAAAAG.

With regard to this clone: The CDR3 is cut off 3 residues early in the read; its end comes from the germline J gene. The V gene is TRBV5-6, the J gene TRBJ1-2; D perhaps matches TRBD1 (5 bases). The CDR3 covers 12 residues. CDR1 is SGHDT and CDR2 is YYEEEE in the germline V gene. CDR3 DNA, as far as it was read: TGTGCCAGCAGCTTGAACAGGTTGAAC. It is translated as CASSLNRLN. The complete CDR3 reads CASSLNRLNYTF.

The CDR3 here is CASSPEGVGQNTQYF. CDR3 bases read: TGTGCCAGCAGCCCGGAGGGGGTAGGGCAGAATACG. The V call is TRBV12-3 or TRBV12-4, the J call TRBJ2-3; the D call may be TRBD1 or TRBD2 (6 bases each). The CDR3 is cut off 3 residues early in the read; its end comes from the germline J gene. CDR3 length equals 15 residues. With 6 bases removed from V and 7 bases from J, the gap between germline ends came to 20 bases.

In the case of this clone: The CDR3 extends 3 residues past the end of the read, so its final part is completed from the germline J gene. The rearrangement joins TRBV12-3 or TRBV12-4 to TRBJ2-7; tentative D call: TRBD2 (5 bases). Deletions cut 5 bases from V and 2 bases from J, with 10 bases between. The CDR3 covers 13 residues. The CDR3 DNA, read in part, is TGTGCCAGCAGTGAGACTACGGCCTACGAG. Translation gives CASSETTAYE. The whole CDR3 sequence reads CASSETTAYEQYF.

With respect to this clone: Coverage ceases 3 residues before the CDR3 finishes, and the germline J gene fills in the end. The gene calls are TRBV4-2 and TRBJ1-2; weak D call: TRBD1 (6 bases). Germline assignment: CDR1 LGHNA and CDR2 YNFKEQ. V was shortened by 4 bases and J by 2 bases, with 23 bases between the two germline ends. The CDR3 loop spans 18 amino acids. The sequenced CDR3 bases are TGTGCCAGCAGCCCCTGGGGGCAGGGGATATTGGGGAACTATGGC. This codes for CASSPWGQGILGNYG. The whole CDR3 sequence reads CASSPWGQGILGNYGYTF.

To note about this clone: Read coverage stops 3 residues before the CDR3 terminus; the germline J gene supplies the remainder. This sequence joins TRBV20-1 and TRBJ2-1; weak D call: TRBD2 (6 bases). CDR1 is DFQATT and CDR2 is SNEGSKA in the germline V gene (reference sequence). This CDR3 spans 14 amino acids. V lost 3 bases to trimming and J lost 5 bases, with 14 bases between them. The CDR3 region is CSARGVLANNEQFF. The sequenced part of the CDR3 DNA is TGCAGTGCTAGGGGAGTACTAGCAAACAATGAG.

A note on this clone: The junction does not match germline at one end; this may be a read error. The CDR3 is cut off 3 residues early in the read; its end comes from the germline J gene. The chain carries TRBV5-6 and TRBJ1-3; 7 nucleotides line up with TRBD1. The germline V gene encodes CDR1 SGHDT and CDR2 YYEEEE. The CDR3 runs to 14 residues. The sequenced part of the CDR3 DNA is TGTGCCAGCAGCATGACAGGGTCTGGAACCACC. Amino acids: CASSMTGSGTT. In full, the CDR3 reads CASSMTGSGTTIYF.

As regards this clone: The read halts 3 residues ahead of the CDR3 end, with the missing end drawn from the germline J gene. The chain recombines TRBV19 with TRBJ1-1, with D maybe TRBD1 (6 bases). The CDR3 loop spans 15 amino acids. The V end was cut by 3 bases, the J end by 1 base, with 12 bases between. Germline V CDR1 and CDR2: LNHDA, SQIVND (reference sequence). The CDR3 DNA, read in part, is TGTGCCAGTAGTATCAAACAGGGAGCGAACACTGAA. Encoded protein: CASSIKQGANTE. In full, the CDR3 reads CASSIKQGANTEAFF.

The CDR3 DNA, read in part, is TGTGCCAGCAGCTTAACAGGGACAGGTCTTATGGGGGTGAACACTGAA. It specifies CASSLTGTGLMGVNTE. The entire CDR3 protein is CASSLTGTGLMGVNTEAFF. This sequence joins TRBV7-3 and TRBJ1-1; 8 positions agree with TRBD1. Read coverage stops 3 residues before the CDR3 terminus; the germline J gene supplies the remainder. CDR3 length equals 19 residues. Looked up from germline, CDR1 is SGHTA and CDR2 is FQGTGA. Trimming at V came to 0 bases and at J to 0 bases, leaving 12 bases not matched to a gene.